One sample yielded the 17 T cell receptor beta chains listed below, sequenced in a study of vaccination and CD4 T cells after COVID-19. No antigen has been identified for these receptors. As to treatment: 10-day PBMC culture with coronavirus spike peptide pools or control peptides (ViraFEST assay). The Oncomine TCR Beta short-read assay was what sequenced the DNA obtained from cultured CD4+ T cells. TCRdb reprocessed the PCR reads via MiXCR and lists one record per CDR3 protein. This table has some 20,000 distinct CDR3 sequences, roughly 40% appearing once. The specimen was CD4+ T cells from blood, cultured in vitro, collected after SARS-CoV-2 vaccination. The receptors were sampled from a human donor who had recovered from COVID-19.

The chain uses TRBV19 and TRBJ2-7; D gene ambiguous. The V and J ends lost 8 bases and 0 bases respectively, with 8 bases between them. The CDR3 extends over 12 amino acids. CDR1 and CDR2 from the germline V gene are LNHDA and SQIVND (reference sequence). In nucleotides, the CDR3 is TGTGCCAGTCCTTGCACCTCCTACGAGCAGTACTTC. This gives the protein CASPCTSYEQYF.

Only a few counts were recorded for this clonotype. The V gene is TRBV20-1, the J gene TRBJ2-2; tentatively, D is TRBD2 (6 bases). CDR1 is DFQATT and CDR2 is SNEGSKA in the germline V gene (reference sequence). The CDR3 has 16 amino acids. V was trimmed by 3 bases and J by 0 bases, leaving 14 bases between them. The CDR3 loop is CSASRDAGPNTGELFF. In DNA form, the CDR3 reads TGCAGTGCTAGCCGAGACGCGGGACCGAACACCGGGGAGCTGTTTTTT.

The gene calls are TRBV10-3 and TRBJ2-1; TRBD1 matches 9 bases. The DNA end favors TRBJ2-7, so the J call may be wrong. Germline V gives CDR1 ENHRY, CDR2 SYGVKD. The CDR3 sequence is 14 residues long. The DNA for the CDR3 is TGTGCCATCAGTGTGGACAGGGGATTTGGAGAGCAGTACTTC. Its protein is CAISVDRGFGEQYF.

This chain uses TRBV20-1 with TRBJ1-2; 7 bases line up with TRBD1. The CDR3 loop spans 12 amino acids. Trimming at V came to 6 bases and at J to 4 bases, leaving 5 bases not matched to a gene. The germline V gene has CDR1 DFQATT and CDR2 SNEGSKA (reference sequence). This CDR3 reads CSAKQGSYGYTF. The CDR3 DNA follows: TGCAGTGCGAAACAGGGGAGCTATGGCTACACCTTC.

There are a few counts of this clonotype. This chain uses TRBV7-3 with TRBJ2-7; TRBD2 agrees at 9 bases. Germline lookup yields CDR1 SGHTA and CDR2 FQGTGA. The V and J ends lost 1 base and 5 bases, in that order; junction bases with no gene match: 0. This CDR3 is 13 amino acids long. The CDR3 nucleotides read TGTGCCAGCAGCTTAATAGCGGGAGACGAGCAGTACTTC. Its protein product is CASSLIAGDEQYF.

The genes are TRBV19 and TRBJ1-2; D is unclear. Germline CDR1 LNHDA, CDR2 SQIVND (reference sequence). The CDR3 has 14 residues. V was clipped by 5 bases and J by 0 bases, with 10 bases between them. The CDR3 loop is CASSLQTSNYGYTF. The CDR3 coding sequence is TGTGCCAGTAGTTTACAGACATCTAACTATGGCTACACCTTC. The full variable domain, its missing parts supplied by reference TRBV19 and TRBJ1-2, is DGGITQSPKYLFRKEGQNVTLSCEQNLNHDAMYWYRQDPGQGLRLIYYSQIVNDFQKGDIAEGYSVSREKKESFPLTVTSAQKNPTAFYLCASSLQTSNYGYTFGSGTRLTVV.

In its sample, this clonotype was seen a few times. The chain carries TRBV6-1 and TRBJ1-2; D perhaps matches TRBD1 (5 bases). This CDR3 contains 13 residues. Germline CDR1 is MNHNS and CDR2 is SASEGT. Trimming took 7 bases from V and 7 from J, leaving 16 bases between them. The CDR3 loop is CASTKVGVAGYTF. Written as DNA, the CDR3 is TGTGCCAGCACGAAGGTGGGGGTGGCTGGCTACACCTTC.

This clonotype showed up just a few times. The chain recombines TRBV27 with TRBJ1-2, with 10 bases identical to TRBD1. CDR3 size: 15 residues. Trimming cost V 8 bases and J 5 bases; bases outside gene matches: 11. Germline V gene sequence: CDR1 MNHEY, CDR2 SMNVEV (reference sequence). CDR3 protein: CASRQTGGTGYGYTF. The CDR3 DNA reads as TGTGCCAGCCGACAGACAGGGGGCACTGGGTATGGCTACACCTTC.

The V call is TRBV19, the J call TRBJ1-6; unclear D gene. V dropped 5 bases and J dropped 6 bases, with 17 bases sitting between them. The CDR3 length is 16 residues. Germline CDR1 and CDR2: LNHDA and SQIVND (reference sequence). In DNA form, the CDR3 reads TGTGCCAGTAGTTGGACTGCCCAAAAGAGTAATTCACCCCTCCACTTT. Translating gives CASSWTAQKSNSPLHF.

The gene calls are TRBV5-4 and TRBJ1-2; D unresolved. The CDR3 extends over 14 amino acids. Trimming took off 7 bases at V and 3 bases at J, with 16 bases between the two ends. Germline CDR1 and CDR2: SGHNT and YYREEE (reference sequence). The CDR3 is CASRPRAEDYGYTF. The CDR3 DNA is TGTGCCAGCCGCCCCCGGGCCGAGGACTATGGCTACACCTTC.

The gene calls are TRBV28 and TRBJ2-1; 11 bases match TRBD2. Trimming cost V 3 bases and J 7 bases; bases outside gene matches: 5. The CDR3 spans 15 residues. Germline V gene lookup returns CDR1 MDHEN and CDR2 SYDVKM. CDR3: CASSLASGRPNEQFF. The CDR3, as DNA: TGTGCCAGCAGTTTGGCTAGCGGGAGGCCTAATGAGCAGTTCTTC. Using reference TRBV28 and TRBJ2-1 for the parts outside the CDR3, the full variable domain is DVKVTQSSRYLVKRTGEKVFLECVQDMDHENMFWYRQDPGLGLRLIYFSYDVKMKEKGDIPEGYSVSREKKERFSLILESASTNQTSMYLCASSLASGRPNEQFFGPGTRLTVL.

The chain links TRBV6-5 to TRBJ1-6; D may be TRBD1 (6 bases). The CDR3 length is 14 residues. V lost 2 bases to trimming and J lost 10 bases, with 12 bases between them. Germline V gives CDR1 MNHEY, CDR2 SVGAGI. DNA for the CDR3: TGTGCCAGCAGTTACGCAGGGGAGAGATCACCCCTCCACTTT. This codes for CASSYAGERSPLHF.

This clonotype was seen a handful of times. This chain links TRBV7-6 with TRBJ2-7; D may be TRBD2 (5 bases). With 5 bases removed from V and 7 bases from J, the gap between germline ends came to 15 bases. This CDR3 spans 13 amino acids. Germline V gene data show CDR1 as SGHVS and CDR2 as FNYEAQ. CDR3 residues: CASSQQTTGEQYF. In DNA form, the CDR3 reads TGTGCCAGCAGCCAGCAAACGACGGGGGAGCAGTACTTC.

The rearrangement uses TRBV7-9 and TRBJ1-2; 11 bases map to TRBD1. Germline V gene sequence: CDR1 SEHNR, CDR2 FQNEAQ (reference sequence). CDR3 length: 17 residues. The V and J ends lost 6 bases and 1 base, in that order; junction bases with no gene match: 10. The CDR3 reads CASRSIRDRGDNYGYTF. The CDR3 DNA reads as TGTGCCAGCAGGAGTATACGGGACAGGGGGGATAACTATGGCTACACCTTC. Drawing the rest from reference TRBV7-9 and TRBJ1-2, the complete variable domain is DTGVSQNPRHKITKRGQNVTFRCDPISEHNRLYWYRQTLGQGPEFLTYFQNEAQLEKSRLLSDRFSAERPKGSFSTLEIQRTEQGDSAMYLCASRSIRDRGDNYGYTFGSGTRLTVV.

The V call is TRBV7-7, the J call TRBJ2-1; 7 bases map to TRBD2. Per germline, CDR1 SSHAT and CDR2 FNYEAQ (reference sequence). The CDR3 is 15 residues long. Trimming cost V 5 bases and J 8 bases; bases outside gene matches: 12. DNA of the CDR3: TGTGCCAGCAGCCCTGGCCACGGGGGGAAGGATGAGCAGTTCTTC. The encoded protein is CASSPGHGGKDEQFF.

This chain connects TRBV6-5 to TRBJ1-1; the match to TRBD1 covers 9 bases. Unmatched junction bases numbered 7, after V lost 4 bases and J lost 7 bases. In germline, CDR1 is MNHEY, CDR2 SVGAGI. This CDR3 region has 14 residues. This chain's CDR3 is CASSSNRGQSEAFF. Here the CDR3 DNA reads TGTGCCAGCAGTTCGAACAGGGGGCAGAGTGAAGCTTTCTTT.

This CDR3 reads CASSPWTSGATGELFF. The CDR3 DNA sequence: TGCGCCAGCAGCCCCTGGACTAGCGGGGCCACCGGGGAGCTGTTTTTT. This chain uses TRBV4-1 with TRBJ2-2; TRBD2 agrees at 12 bases. V shed 4 bases, J shed 4 bases, and the junction held 4 bases outside the gene matches. The CDR3 loop spans 16 amino acids. From germline, CDR1 is MGHRA and CDR2 YSYEKL.